The clone carrying this T cell receptor (beta chain) was counted once. This entry comes from a study of blood T cell repertoires in COVID-19. Authors' processing steps: Amplification from reference gene primers served as the basis for estimated nucleated cell counts. Method: immunoSEQ multiplex PCR; TCRdb's copy keeps in-frame clones and lacks some. From that table come the V and J calls and clone size; the DNA was used to work out D and trimming. The sample has some 110,000 clones, 75% to 90% seen once. Germline CDR1 is LNHNV and CDR2 is YYDKDF (reference sequence). Trimming pared 1 base from V and 1 base from J, leaving 11 bases between. This CDR3 region has 15 residues.

The sequencing input was peripheral blood. This chain links TRBV15 with TRBJ2-7; the D gene is possibly TRBD1 (5 bases). This TCR came from a human donor in a cohort sampled during active COVID-19. CDR3 DNA: TGTGCCACCAGCAGAGGTTCAGGGTGGTCCTACGAGCAGTACTTC. Its translation is CATSRGSGWSYEQYF.